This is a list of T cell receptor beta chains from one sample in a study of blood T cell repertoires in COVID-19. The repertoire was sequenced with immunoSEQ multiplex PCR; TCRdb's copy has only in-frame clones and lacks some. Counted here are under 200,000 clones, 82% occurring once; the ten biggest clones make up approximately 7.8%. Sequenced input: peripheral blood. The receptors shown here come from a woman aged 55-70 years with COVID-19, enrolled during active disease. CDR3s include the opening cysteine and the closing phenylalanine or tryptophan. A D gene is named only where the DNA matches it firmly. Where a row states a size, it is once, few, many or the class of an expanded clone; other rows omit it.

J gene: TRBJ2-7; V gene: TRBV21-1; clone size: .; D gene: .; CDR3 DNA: TGTGCCAGTACGACTAGCGGGAGGCAGGACGAGCAGTACTTC; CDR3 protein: CASTTSGRQDEQYF
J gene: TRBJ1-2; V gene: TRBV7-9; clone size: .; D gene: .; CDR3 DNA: TGTGCCAGCAGCCTGACAGTGGCCTATGGCTACACCTTC; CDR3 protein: CASSLTVAYGYTF
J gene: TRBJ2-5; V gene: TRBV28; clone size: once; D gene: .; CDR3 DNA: TGTGCCAGCAGTTTAGAACTCCGGGGGACCCAGTACTTC; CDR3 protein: CASSLELRGTQYF
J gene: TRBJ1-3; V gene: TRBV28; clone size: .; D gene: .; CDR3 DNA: TGTGCCAGCAGTTGGGCAGCGGGGGGAAACACCATATATTTT; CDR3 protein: CASSWAAGGNTIYF
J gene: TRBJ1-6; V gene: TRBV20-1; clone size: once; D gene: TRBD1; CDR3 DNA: TGCAGTGCCAGTACTGTGCGGCCAGGGGGGAATTCACCCCTCCACTTT; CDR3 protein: CSASTVRPGGNSPLHF
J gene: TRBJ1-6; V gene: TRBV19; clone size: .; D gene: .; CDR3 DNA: TGTGCCAGTAGTACGGGGAGGGGTAAGTCACCCCTCCACTTT; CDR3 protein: CASSTGRGKSPLHF
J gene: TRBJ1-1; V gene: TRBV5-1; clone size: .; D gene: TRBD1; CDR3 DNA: TGCGCCAGCAGCCCAACTACAGGGGGCCGTGGTGAAGCTTTCTTT; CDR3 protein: CASSPTTGGRGEAFF
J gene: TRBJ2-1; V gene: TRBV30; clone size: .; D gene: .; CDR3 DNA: TGTGCCTGGAGCGGGAGTGGGTATGAGCAGTTCTTC; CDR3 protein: CAWSGSGYEQFF
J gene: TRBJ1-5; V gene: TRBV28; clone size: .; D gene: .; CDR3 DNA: TGTGCCAGCACCGACCCTGGCTCGGGGGATCTTGGTCAGCCCCAGCATTTT; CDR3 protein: CASTDPGSGDLGQPQHF
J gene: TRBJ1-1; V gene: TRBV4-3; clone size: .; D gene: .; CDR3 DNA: TGCGCCAGCAGCCAAGATCTCCCCAGTTTTGCGGGCAGGAACACTGAAGCTTTCTTT; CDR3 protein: CASSQDLPSFAGRNTEAFF
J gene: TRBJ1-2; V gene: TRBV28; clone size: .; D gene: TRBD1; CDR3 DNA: TGTGCCAGCAGTTCACAGGGGGCTGGTTATGGCTACACCTTC; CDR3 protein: CASSSQGAGYGYTF
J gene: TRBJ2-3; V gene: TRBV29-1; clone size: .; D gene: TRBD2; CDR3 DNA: TGCAGCGTTGAAGACCCTGCGACCGGCGGGAGGACGCAGTATTTT; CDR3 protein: CSVEDPATGGRTQYF
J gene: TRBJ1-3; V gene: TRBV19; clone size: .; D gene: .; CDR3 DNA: TGTGCCAGTAGTATGAGCGTTTCTCTGGGAAACACCATATATTTT; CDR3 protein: CASSMSVSLGNTIYF
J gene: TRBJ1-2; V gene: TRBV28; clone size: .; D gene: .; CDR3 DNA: TGTGCCAGCAGCCCTCAGGGTGGCTACACCTTC; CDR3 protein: CASSPQGGYTF
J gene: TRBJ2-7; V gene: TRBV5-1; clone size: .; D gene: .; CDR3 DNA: TGCGCCAGCTCCCGGGGGACTTCCTACGAGCAGTACTTC; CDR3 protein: CASSRGTSYEQYF
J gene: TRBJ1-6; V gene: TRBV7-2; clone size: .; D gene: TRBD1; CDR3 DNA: TGTGCCAGCAGCTCGACAGGGGCTAATTCACCCCTCCACTTT; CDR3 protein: CASSSTGANSPLHF
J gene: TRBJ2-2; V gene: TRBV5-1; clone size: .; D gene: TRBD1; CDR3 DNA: TGCGCCAGCAGCGTGGGACAGGCGAACACCGGGGAGCTGTTTTTT; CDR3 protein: CASSVGQANTGELFF
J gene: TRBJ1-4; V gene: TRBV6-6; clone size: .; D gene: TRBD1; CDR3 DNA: TGTGCCAGCAGCCGGGACAGGGTTGGGACAGAAAAACTGTTTTTT; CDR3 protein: CASSRDRVGTEKLFF
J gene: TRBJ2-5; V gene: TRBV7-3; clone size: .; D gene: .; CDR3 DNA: TGTGCCAGCAGCTTAATGAGGGAGAAGACCCAGTACTTC; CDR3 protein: CASSLMREKTQYF
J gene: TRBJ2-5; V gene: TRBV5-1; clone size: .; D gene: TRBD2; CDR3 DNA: TGCGCCAGCGGTGTGACTAGCGGGGACCAAGAGACCCAGTACTTC; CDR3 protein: CASGVTSGDQETQYF
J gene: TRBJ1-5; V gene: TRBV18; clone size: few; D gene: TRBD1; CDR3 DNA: TGTGCCAGCTCACTAGCAAACAGGGGGCGTAATCAGCCCCAGCATTTT; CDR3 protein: CASSLANRGRNQPQHF
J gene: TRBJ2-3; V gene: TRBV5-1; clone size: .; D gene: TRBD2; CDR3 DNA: TGCGCCAGCAGCTTGGAAGAACTAGCGGGGGGGAAGGATACGCAGTATTTT; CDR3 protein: CASSLEELAGGKDTQYF
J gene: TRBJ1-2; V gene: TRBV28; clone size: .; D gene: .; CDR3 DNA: TGTGCCAGCAGTCCCCGACGGGTCTATGGCTACACCTTC; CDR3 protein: CASSPRRVYGYTF
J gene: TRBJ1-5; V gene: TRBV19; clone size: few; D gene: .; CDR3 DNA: TGTGCCAGTAGTATAAATTGGACACCAGATCAGCCCCAGCATTTT; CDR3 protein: CASSINWTPDQPQHF
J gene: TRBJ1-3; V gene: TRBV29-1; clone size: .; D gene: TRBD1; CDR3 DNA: TGCAGCGTTGATAAGGAGGGGGCCGGAAACACCATATATTTT; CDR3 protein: CSVDKEGAGNTIYF
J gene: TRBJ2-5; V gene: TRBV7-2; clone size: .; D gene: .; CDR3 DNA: TGTGCCAGCAGCTTAGGGTTCGGAGGGGAGACCCAGTACTTC; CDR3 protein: CASSLGFGGETQYF
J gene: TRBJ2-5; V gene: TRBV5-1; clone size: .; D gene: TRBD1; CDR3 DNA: TGCGCCAGCAGCTGGGGACCCGGGACAGGAGGAGTAGAGACCCAGTACTTC; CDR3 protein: CASSWGPGTGGVETQYF
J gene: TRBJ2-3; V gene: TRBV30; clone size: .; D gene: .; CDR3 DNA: TGTGCCTGGATACCGGGGAGTAGGACAGATACGCAGTATTTT; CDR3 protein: CAWIPGSRTDTQYF
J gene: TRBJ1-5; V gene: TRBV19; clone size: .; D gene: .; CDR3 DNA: TGTGCCAGTAGTATAGATCCGAGCAGGGAGGCTCAGCCCCAGCATTTT; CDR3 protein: CASSIDPSREAQPQHF
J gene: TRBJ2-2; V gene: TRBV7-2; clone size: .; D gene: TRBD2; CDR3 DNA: TGTGCCAGCAGCCGTCCCCTACTAGCGGGAGCGGTCGGGGAGCTGTTTTTT; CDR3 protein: CASSRPLLAGAVGELFF
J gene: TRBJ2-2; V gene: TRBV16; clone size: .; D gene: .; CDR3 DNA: TGTGCCAGCAGCCAAATCCCTAACACCGGGGAGCTGTTTTTT; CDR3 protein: CASSQIPNTGELFF
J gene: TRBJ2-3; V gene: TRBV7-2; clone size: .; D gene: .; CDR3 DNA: TGTGCCAGCAGCTTACAAAGCGGAAGCACAGATACGCAGTATTTT; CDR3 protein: CASSLQSGSTDTQYF
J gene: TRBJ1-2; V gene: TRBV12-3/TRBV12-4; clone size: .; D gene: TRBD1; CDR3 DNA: TGTGCCAGCAGTCGTGACAGGGAATATGGCTACACCTTC; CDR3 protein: CASSRDREYGYTF
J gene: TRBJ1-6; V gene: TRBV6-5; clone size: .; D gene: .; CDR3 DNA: TGTGCCAGCAGCCTCGAGGGGGGGCAGTCACCCCTCCACTTT; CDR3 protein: CASSLEGGQSPLHF
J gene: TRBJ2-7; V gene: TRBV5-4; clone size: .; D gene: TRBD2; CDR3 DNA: TGTGCCAGCAGCTCGGGACTAGCGTCCTACGAGCAGTACTTC; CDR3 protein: CASSSGLASYEQYF
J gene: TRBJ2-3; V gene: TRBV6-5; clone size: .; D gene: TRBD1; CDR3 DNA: TGTGCCAGCAGTAGGGACAGGGAGGGAGATACGCAGTATTTT; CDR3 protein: CASSRDREGDTQYF
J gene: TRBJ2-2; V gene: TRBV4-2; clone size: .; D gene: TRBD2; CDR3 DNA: TGTGCCAGCAGCCAAGCGTCTAGCGGGAGGGAGGTCGGGGAGCTGTTTTTT; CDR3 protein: CASSQASSGREVGELFF
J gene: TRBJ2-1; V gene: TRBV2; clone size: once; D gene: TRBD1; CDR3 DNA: TGTGCCAGCAGGCCCGGGGACAGGGGAGTCAATGAGCAGTTCTTC; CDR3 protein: CASRPGDRGVNEQFF
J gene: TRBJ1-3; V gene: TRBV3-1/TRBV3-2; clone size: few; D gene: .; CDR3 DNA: TGTGCCAGCAGCCTCCGAAAAGGGACACTTCCTGGAAACACCATATATTTT; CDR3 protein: CASSLRKGTLPGNTIYF
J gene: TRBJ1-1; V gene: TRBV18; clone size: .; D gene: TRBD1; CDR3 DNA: TGTGCCAGTTCCCCGTCCGGGACAGTGAACACTGAAGCTTTCTTT; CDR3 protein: CASSPSGTVNTEAFF
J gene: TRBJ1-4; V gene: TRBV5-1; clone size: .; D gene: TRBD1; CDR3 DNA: TGCGCCAGCAGCTTGTTTTGGGACAGATCTAATGAAAAACTGTTTTTT; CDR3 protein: CASSLFWDRSNEKLFF
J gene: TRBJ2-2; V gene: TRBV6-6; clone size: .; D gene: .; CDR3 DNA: TGTGCCAGCATCTTGGCAGGGAACACCGGGGAGCTGTTTTTT; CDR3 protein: CASILAGNTGELFF